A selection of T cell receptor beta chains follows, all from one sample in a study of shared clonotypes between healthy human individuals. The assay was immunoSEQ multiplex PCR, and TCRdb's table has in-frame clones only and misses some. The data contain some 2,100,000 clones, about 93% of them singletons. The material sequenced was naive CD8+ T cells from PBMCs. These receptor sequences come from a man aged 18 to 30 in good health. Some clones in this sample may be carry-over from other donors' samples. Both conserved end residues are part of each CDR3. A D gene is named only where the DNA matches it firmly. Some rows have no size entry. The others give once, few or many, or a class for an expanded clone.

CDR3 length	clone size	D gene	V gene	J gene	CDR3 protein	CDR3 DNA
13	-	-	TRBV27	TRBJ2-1	CASRAWLTNEQFF	TGTGCCAGCCGGGCGTGGCTTACGAATGAGCAGTTCTTC
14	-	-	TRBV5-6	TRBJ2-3	CASSLAGFADTQYF	TGTGCCAGCAGCTTGGCGGGGTTCGCAGATACGCAGTATTTT
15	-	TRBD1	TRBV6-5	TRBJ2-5	CASSYTRGLGETQYF	TGTGCCAGCAGTTATACCAGGGGGCTTGGAGAGACCCAGTACTTC
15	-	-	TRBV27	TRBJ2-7	CASSSDPGPPDEQYF	TGTGCCAGCAGTTCAGATCCCGGACCCCCGGACGAGCAGTACTTC
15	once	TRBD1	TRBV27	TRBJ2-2	CASTQSRGRHGELFF	TGTGCCAGCACCCAAAGTAGGGGGCGTCACGGGGAGCTGTTTTTT
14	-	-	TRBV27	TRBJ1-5	CASRIQGSNQPQHF	TGTGCCAGCAGAATACAGGGTAGCAATCAGCCCCAGCATTTT
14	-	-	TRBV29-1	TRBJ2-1	CSVEGQGKGNEQFF	TGCAGCGTTGAGGGTCAGGGGAAGGGCAATGAGCAGTTCTTC
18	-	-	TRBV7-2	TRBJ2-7	CASSTGQGGPEVFGEQYF	TGTGCCAGCAGCACCGGACAGGGAGGGCCAGAGGTATTCGGCGAGCAGTACTTC
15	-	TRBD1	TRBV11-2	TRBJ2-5	CASSPGTGGRETQYF	TGTGCCAGCAGCCCAGGGACAGGCGGGCGAGAGACCCAGTACTTC
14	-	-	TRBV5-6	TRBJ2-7	CASSLGTRDTKQYF	TGTGCCAGCAGCTTAGGGACCCGGGACACCAAGCAGTACTTC
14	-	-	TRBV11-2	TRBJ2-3	CASSLDPRTDTQYF	TGTGCCAGCAGCTTAGATCCCCGCACAGATACGCAGTATTTT
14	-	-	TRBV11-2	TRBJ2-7	CASSLSRGSYEQYF	TGTGCCAGCAGCTTATCTCGCGGATCCTACGAGCAGTACTTC
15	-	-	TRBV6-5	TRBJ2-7	CASSYFPGTDYEQYF	TGTGCCAGCAGTTACTTCCCAGGGACCGATTACGAGCAGTACTTC
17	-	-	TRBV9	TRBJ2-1	CASSVVPSGSSYNEQFF	TGTGCCAGCAGCGTAGTCCCCAGCGGTAGCTCCTACAATGAGCAGTTCTTC
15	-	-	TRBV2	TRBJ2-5	CASSPSGLLQETQYF	TGTGCCAGCAGCCCAAGCGGGCTTCTACAAGAGACCCAGTACTTC
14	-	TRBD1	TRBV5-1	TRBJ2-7	CASSPGQGWYEQYF	TGCGCCAGCTCCCCGGGACAGGGGTGGTACGAGCAGTACTTC
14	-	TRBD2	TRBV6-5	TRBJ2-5	CASSYSASGRGLHF	TGTGCCAGCAGTTACTCAGCTAGCGGGAGAGGTTTACACTTC
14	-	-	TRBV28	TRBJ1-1	CASSYSITNTEAFF	TGTGCCAGCAGTTATTCTATTACGAACACTGAAGCTTTCTTT
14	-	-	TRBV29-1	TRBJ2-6	CSVETVTLANVLTF	TGCAGCGTTGAGACAGTTACCCTGGCCAACGTCCTGACTTTC
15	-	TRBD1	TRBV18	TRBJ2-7	CASSPRTGGENEQYF	TGTGCCAGCTCACCACGGACAGGGGGCGAGAACGAGCAGTACTTC
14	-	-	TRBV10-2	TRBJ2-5	CASSQSGAGETQYF	TGCGCCAGCAGTCAATCCGGGGCCGGAGAGACCCAGTACTTC
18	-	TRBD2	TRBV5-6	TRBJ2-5	CASSWDKLAGGPGETQYF	TGTGCCAGCAGCTGGGACAAACTAGCGGGAGGGCCGGGAGAGACCCAGTACTTC
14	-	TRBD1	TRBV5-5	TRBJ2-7	CASSLEDRAYEQYF	TGTGCCAGCAGCTTGGAGGACAGGGCCTACGAGCAGTACTTC
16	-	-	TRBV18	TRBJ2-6	CASSPSGSSGANVLTF	TGTGCCAGCTCACCTTCCGGTTCATCTGGGGCCAACGTCCTGACTTTC
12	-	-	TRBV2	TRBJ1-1	CARRGVFPEAFF	TGTGCCAGACGAGGGGTGTTCCCTGAAGCTTTCTTT
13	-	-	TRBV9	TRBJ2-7	CASSVGARYEQYF	TGTGCCAGCAGCGTAGGTGCCCGCTACGAGCAGTACTTC
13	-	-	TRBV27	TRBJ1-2	CASSFGLSYGYTF	TGTGCCAGCAGTTTTGGGCTTTCCTATGGCTACACCTTC
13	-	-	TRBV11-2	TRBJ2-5	CASSSIGWETQYF	TGTGCCAGCAGCAGCATCGGGTGGGAGACCCAGTACTTC
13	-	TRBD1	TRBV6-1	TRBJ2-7	CASSEGQAYEQYF	TGTGCCAGCAGTGAGGGACAGGCCTACGAGCAGTACTTC
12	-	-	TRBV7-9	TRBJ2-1	CASSPDFNEQFF	TGTGCCAGCAGCCCAGACTTCAATGAGCAGTTCTTC
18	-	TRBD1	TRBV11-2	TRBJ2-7	CASSLNSPGQGRAYEQYF	TGTGCCAGCAGCTTAAATTCACCCGGACAGGGGAGAGCCTACGAGCAGTACTTC
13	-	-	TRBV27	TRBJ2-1	CASTMGPYNEQFF	TGTGCCAGCACCATGGGCCCCTACAATGAGCAGTTCTTC
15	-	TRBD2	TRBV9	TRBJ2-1	CASSATTSGANEQFF	TGTGCCAGCAGCGCAACGACTAGCGGTGCTAATGAGCAGTTCTTC
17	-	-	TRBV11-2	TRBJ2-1	CASSLGQLGGVHNEQFF	TGTGCCAGCAGCTTAGGGCAGCTAGGGGGGGTCCACAATGAGCAGTTCTTC
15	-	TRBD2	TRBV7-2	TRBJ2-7	CASSYRDFGGNEQYF	TGTGCCAGCAGCTATCGGGACTTCGGGGGGAACGAGCAGTACTTC
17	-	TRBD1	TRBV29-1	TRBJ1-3	CSVEDWDSLNSGNTIYF	TGCAGCGTTGAAGATTGGGACAGCTTAAACTCTGGAAACACCATATATTTT
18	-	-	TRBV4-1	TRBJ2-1	CASSQDTMGYGVNNEQFF	TGCGCCAGCAGCCAAGATACGATGGGGTACGGGGTCAACAATGAGCAGTTCTTC
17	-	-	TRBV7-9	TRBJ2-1	CASSLSSGQGPGNEQFF	TGTGCCAGCAGCTTATCGTCAGGGCAGGGGCCTGGAAATGAGCAGTTCTTC
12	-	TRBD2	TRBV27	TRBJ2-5	CASSSNGGAQYF	TGTGCCAGCAGTTCCAACGGGGGGGCCCAGTACTTC
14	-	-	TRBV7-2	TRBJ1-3	CASSLAHPGNTIYF	TGTGCCAGCAGCTTAGCACATCCTGGAAACACCATATATTTT
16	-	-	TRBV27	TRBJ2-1	CASSFLRARMGAYEFF	TGTGCCAGCAGTTTTCTCCGAGCCCGCATGGGAGCCTATGAGTTCTTC
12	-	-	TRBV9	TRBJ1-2	CASKGTFYGYTF	TGTGCCAGCAAAGGGACCTTCTATGGCTACACCTTC
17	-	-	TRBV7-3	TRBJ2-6	CASSLDRFSSGANVLTF	TGTGCCAGCAGCTTAGACAGGTTTAGCTCTGGGGCCAACGTCCTGACTTTC
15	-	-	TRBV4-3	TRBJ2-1	CASSQDRLDDNEQFF	TGCGCCAGCAGCCAAGATCGGCTGGACGACAATGAGCAGTTCTTC
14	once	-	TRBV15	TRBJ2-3	CATSRLADTDTQYF	TGTGCCACCAGCAGATTAGCGGACACAGATACGCAGTATTTT
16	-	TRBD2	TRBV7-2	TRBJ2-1	CASTSTTSGSWYEQFF	TGTGCCAGCACCTCCACCACTAGCGGGAGTTGGTATGAGCAGTTCTTC
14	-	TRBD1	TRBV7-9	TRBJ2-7	CASSSRDRVHEQYF	TGTGCCAGCAGCTCCCGGGACAGGGTCCACGAGCAGTACTTC
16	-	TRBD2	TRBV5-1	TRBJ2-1	CASSLWVAGGYNEQFF	TGCGCCAGCAGCCTATGGGTAGCGGGAGGGTACAATGAGCAGTTCTTC
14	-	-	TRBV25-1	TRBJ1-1	CASSEAGWGTEAFF	TGTGCCAGCAGTGAGGCAGGGTGGGGCACTGAAGCTTTCTTT
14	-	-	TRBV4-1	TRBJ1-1	CASSRGGSDTEAFF	TGCGCCAGCAGCCGAGGTGGGTCGGACACTGAAGCTTTCTTT
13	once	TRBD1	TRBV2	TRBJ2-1	CARTGGSFNEQFF	TGTGCCAGGACAGGGGGCTCGTTCAATGAGCAGTTCTTC
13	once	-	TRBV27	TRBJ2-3	CASSFAAQMGQYF	TGTGCCAGCAGTTTTGCGGCCCAAATGGGTCAGTATTTT
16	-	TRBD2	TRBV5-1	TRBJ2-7	CASSFLGAGASYEQYF	TGCGCCAGCAGCTTCTTAGGAGCGGGAGCCTCCTACGAGCAGTACTTC
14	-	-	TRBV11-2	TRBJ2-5	CASSLVGYQETQYF	TGTGCCAGCAGCTTAGTGGGCTACCAAGAGACCCAGTACTTC